This T cell receptor (beta chain) was observed in a study of blood T cell repertoires in COVID-19. V was trimmed by 3 bases and J by 2 bases, leaving 10 bases between them. The germline CDR1 and CDR2 sequences are MDHEN and SYDVKM. The CDR3 length is 15 residues. Sequenced by immunoSEQ multiplex PCR; TCRdb stores in-frame clones only, minus some. The sample consists of 250,000 to 300,000 clones, about 83% of them appearing once. The sequence derives from a man of 80 years or more with acute or convalescent COVID-19. The chain uses TRBV28 and TRBJ2-2; D possibly corresponds to TRBD2 (5 bases). The sample comprised peripheral blood. The CDR3 is CASSLSGSNTGELFF. Here the CDR3 DNA reads TGTGCCAGCAGTTTGAGTGGGAGCAACACCGGGGAGCTGTTTTTT.